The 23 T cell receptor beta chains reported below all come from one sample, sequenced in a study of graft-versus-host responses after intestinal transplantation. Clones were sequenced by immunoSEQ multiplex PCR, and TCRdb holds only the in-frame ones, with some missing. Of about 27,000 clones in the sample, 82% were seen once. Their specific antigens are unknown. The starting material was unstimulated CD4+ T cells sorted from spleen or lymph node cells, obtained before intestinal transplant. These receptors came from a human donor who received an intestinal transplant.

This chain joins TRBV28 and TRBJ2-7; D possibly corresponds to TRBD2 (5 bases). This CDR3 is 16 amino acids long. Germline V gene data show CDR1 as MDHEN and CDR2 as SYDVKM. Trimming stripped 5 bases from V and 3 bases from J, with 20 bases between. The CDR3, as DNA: TGTGCCAGCAGTCGGAGGTCTAGCCCATTAAGCTACGAGCAGTACTTC. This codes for CASSRRSSPLSYEQYF.

This CDR3 is CASRSGTSGSGWTDTQYF. CDR3 sequence (DNA): TGTGCCAGCAGATCCGGGACTAGCGGGAGTGGCTGGACAGATACGCAGTATTTT. The genes are TRBV28 and TRBJ2-3, with 14 bases matching TRBD2. The germline gives CDR1 MDHEN, CDR2 SYDVKM. The CDR3 loop spans 18 amino acids. V trimming: 6 bases; J trimming: 3 bases; junction bases outside the gene matches: 11.

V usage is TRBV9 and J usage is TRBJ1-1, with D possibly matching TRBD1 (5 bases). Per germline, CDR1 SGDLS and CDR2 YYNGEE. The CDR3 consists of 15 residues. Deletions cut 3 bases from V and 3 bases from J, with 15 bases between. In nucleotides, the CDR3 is TGTGCCAGCAGCGGTGCCCCTCGGGGCGACACTGAAGCTTTCTTT. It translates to CASSGAPRGDTEAFF.

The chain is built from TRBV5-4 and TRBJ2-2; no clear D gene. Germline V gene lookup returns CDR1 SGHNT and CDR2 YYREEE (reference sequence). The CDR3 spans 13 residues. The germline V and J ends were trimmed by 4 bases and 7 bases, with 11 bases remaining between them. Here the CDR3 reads CASSPRLGGELFF. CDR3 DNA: TGTGCCAGCAGCCCGAGGCTGGGCGGGGAGCTGTTTTTT.

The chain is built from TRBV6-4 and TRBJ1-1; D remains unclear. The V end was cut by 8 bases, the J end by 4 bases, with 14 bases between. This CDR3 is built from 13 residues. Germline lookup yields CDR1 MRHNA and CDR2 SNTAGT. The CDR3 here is CASEVQVVTEAFF. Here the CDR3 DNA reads TGTGCCAGCGAGGTCCAGGTCGTCACTGAAGCTTTCTTT.

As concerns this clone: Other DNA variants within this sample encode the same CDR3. CDR3 sequence: CASSLDRGRTDTQYF. The CDR3 nucleotides are TGCGCCAGCAGCTTGGATCGGGGCCGCACAGATACGCAGTATTTT. The chain links TRBV5-1 to TRBJ2-3; D may match TRBD1 or TRBD2 (5 bases each). V lost 0 bases and J lost 1, with 9 bases in between. The germline gives CDR1 SGHRS, CDR2 YFSETQ. CDR3 size: 15 residues.

CDR3 in amino acids: CASSDKGFNYGYTF. The CDR3 DNA reads as TGTGCCAGCAGTGATAAGGGTTTTAACTATGGCTACACCTTC. The chain recombines TRBV5-4 with TRBJ1-2; no firm D call. The germline gives CDR1 SGHNT, CDR2 YYREEE (reference sequence). V shed 5 bases and J shed 1 base, with 12 bases lying between them. The CDR3 spans 14 residues.

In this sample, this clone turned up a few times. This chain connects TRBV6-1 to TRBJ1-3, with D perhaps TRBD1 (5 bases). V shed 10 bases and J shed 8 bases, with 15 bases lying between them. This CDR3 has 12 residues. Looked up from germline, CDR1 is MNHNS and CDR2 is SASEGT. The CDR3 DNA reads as TGTGCCACCAAGGGGTATCCAGACACCATATATTTT. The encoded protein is CATKGYPDTIYF.

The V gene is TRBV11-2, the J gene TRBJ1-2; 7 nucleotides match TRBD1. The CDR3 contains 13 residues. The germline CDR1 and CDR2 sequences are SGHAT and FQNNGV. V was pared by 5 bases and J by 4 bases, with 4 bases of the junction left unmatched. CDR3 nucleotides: TGTGCCAGCAGCCAGACAGGGCTCTATGGCTACACCTTC. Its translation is CASSQTGLYGYTF.

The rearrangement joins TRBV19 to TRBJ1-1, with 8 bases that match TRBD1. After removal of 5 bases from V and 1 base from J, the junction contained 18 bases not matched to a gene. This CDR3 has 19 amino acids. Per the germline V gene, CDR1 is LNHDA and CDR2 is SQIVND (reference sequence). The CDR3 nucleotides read TGTGCCAGTAGTCCTCCTCCCTTGACAGGGGCTACCTCGAACACTGAAGCTTTCTTT. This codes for CASSPPPLTGATSNTEAFF.

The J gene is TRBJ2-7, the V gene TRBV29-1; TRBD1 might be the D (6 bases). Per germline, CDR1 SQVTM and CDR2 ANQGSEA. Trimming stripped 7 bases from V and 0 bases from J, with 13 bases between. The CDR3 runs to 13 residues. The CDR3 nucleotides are TGCAGCGCCCGAACAGGGATCTCCTACGAGCAGTACTTC. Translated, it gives CSARTGISYEQYF.

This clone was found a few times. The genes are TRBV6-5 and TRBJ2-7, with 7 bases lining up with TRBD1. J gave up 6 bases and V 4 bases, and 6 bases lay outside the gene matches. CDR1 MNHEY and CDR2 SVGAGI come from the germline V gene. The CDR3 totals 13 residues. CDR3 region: CASSSTRQGEQYF. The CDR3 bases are TGTGCCAGCAGTTCGACCCGACAGGGCGAGCAGTACTTC.

The CDR3 DNA reads TGCGCCAGCAGCTGGGACCTCCCAGAGACCCAGTACTTC. Translating it yields CASSWDLPETQYF. This chain uses TRBV5-1 with TRBJ2-5; D might be TRBD1 or TRBD2, each matching 5 bases. Germline CDR1 SGHRS, CDR2 YFSETQ. Trimming cost V 3 bases and J 4 bases, with 10 bases left between them. The CDR3 is 13 amino acids.

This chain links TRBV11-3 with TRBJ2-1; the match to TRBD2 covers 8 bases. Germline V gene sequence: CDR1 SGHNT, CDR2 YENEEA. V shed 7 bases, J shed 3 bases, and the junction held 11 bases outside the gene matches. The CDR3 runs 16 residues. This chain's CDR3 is CASTGGAPYDYNEQFF. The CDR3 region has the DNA TGTGCCAGCACCGGGGGGGCGCCATACGACTACAATGAGCAGTTCTTC.

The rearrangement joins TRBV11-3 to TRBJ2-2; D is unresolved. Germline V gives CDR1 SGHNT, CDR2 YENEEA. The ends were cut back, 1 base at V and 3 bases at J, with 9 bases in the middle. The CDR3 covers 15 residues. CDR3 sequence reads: CASSLGGFHTGELFF. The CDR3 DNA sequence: TGTGCCAGCAGCTTAGGGGGTTTTCACACCGGGGAGCTGTTTTTT.

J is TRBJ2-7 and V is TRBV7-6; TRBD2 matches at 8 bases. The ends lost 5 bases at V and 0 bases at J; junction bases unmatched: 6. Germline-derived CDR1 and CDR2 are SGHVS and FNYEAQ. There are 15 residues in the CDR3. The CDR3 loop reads CASSTIAGSSYEQYF. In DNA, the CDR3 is TGTGCCAGCAGCACCATAGCGGGGAGCTCCTACGAGCAGTACTTC.

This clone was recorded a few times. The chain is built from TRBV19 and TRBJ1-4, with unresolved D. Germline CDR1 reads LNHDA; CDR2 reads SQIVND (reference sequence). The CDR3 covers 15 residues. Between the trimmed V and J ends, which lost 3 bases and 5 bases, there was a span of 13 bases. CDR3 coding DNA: TGTGCCAGTAGTATTCGGGTCAGCTTCAATGAAAAACTGTTTTTT. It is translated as CASSIRVSFNEKLFF.

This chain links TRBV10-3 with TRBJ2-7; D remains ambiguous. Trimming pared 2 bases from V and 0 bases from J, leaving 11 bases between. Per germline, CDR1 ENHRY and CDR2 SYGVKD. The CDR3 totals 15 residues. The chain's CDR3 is CAISERGPNSYEQYF. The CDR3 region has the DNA TGTGCCATCAGTGAGCGAGGACCTAACTCCTACGAGCAGTACTTC.

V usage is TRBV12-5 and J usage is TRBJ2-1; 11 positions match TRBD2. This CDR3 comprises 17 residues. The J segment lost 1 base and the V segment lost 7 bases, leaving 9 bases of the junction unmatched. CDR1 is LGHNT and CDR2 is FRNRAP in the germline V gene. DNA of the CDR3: TGTGCTAGTGCGGGGGTAGCGGGAGGGTGGTCCTACAATGAGCAGTTCTTC. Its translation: CASAGVAGGWSYNEQFF.

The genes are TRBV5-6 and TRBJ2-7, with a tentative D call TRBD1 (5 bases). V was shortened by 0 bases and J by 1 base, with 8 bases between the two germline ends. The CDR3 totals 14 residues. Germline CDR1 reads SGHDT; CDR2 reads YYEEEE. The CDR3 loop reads CASSLGSGSYEQYF. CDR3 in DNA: TGTGCCAGCAGCTTGGGGTCAGGGTCCTACGAGCAGTACTTC.

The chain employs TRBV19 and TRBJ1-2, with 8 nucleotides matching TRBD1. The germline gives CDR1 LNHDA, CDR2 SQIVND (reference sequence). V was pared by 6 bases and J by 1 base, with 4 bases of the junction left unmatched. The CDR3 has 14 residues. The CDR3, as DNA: TGTGCCAGTAGGGATGACAGGGGTAACTATGGCTACACCTTC. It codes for CASRDDRGNYGYTF.

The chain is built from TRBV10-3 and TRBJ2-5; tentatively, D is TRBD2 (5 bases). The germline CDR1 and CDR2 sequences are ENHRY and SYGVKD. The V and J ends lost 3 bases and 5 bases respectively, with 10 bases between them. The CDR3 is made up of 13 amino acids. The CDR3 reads CAISDGLRETQYF. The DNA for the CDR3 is TGTGCCATCAGTGACGGACTGCGGGAGACCCAGTACTTC.

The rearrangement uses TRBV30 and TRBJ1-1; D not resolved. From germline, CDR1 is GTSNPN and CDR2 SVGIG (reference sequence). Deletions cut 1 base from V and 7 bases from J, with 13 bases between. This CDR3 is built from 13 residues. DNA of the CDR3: TGTGCCTGGAGTGATGTGCCATCCCTTGAAGCTTTCTTT. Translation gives CAWSDVPSLEAFF.